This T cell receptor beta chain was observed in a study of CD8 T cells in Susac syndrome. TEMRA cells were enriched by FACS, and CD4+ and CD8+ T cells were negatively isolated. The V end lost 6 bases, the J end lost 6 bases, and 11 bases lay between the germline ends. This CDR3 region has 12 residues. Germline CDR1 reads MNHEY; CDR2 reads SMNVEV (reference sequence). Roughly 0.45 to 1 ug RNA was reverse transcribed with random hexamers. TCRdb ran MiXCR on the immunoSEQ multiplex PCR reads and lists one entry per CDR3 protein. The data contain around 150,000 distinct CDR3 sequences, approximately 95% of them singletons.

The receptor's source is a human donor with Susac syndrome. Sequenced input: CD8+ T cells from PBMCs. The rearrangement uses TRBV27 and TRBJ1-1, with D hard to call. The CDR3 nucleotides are TGTGCCAGCAGGAACTGGCGGGCTGAAGCTTTCTTT. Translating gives CASRNWRAEAFF.